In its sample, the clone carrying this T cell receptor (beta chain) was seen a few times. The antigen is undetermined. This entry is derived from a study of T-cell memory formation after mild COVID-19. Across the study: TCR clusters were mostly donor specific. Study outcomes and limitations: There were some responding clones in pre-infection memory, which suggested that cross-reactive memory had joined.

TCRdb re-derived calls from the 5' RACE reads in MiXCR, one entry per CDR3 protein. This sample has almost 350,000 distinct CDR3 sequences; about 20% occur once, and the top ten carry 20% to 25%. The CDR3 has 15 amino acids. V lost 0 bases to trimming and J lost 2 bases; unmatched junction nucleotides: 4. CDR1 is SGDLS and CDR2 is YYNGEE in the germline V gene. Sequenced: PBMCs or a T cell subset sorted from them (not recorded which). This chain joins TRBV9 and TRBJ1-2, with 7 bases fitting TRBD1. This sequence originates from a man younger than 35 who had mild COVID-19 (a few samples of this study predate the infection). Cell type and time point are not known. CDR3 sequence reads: CASSVEGRGNYGYTF. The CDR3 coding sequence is TGTGCCAGCAGCGTAGAGGGCAGGGGGAACTATGGCTACACCTTC.